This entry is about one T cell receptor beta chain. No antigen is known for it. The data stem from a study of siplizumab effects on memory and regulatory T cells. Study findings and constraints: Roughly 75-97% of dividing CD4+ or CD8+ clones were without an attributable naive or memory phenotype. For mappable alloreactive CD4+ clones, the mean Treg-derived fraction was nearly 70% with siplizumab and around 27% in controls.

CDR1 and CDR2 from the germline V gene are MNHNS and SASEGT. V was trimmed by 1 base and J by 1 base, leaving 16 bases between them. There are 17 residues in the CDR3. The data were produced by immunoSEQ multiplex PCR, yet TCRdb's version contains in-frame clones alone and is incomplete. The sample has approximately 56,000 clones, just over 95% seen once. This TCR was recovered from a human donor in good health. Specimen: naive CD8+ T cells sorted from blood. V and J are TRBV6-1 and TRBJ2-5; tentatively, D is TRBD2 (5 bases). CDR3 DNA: TGTGCCAGCAGTGAAGGCGGGTACGCTCGGTTCCAAGAGACCCAGTACTTC. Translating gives CASSEGGYARFQETQYF.